Sequencing of this T cell receptor (beta chain) was carried out in a study of blood T cell repertoires in COVID-19. Study-wide background: The study drew acute and convalescent COVID-19 samples from the United States, Italy and Spain. PBMCs, B-cell-depleted T cells, or T cells were the source of the cDNA or gDNA that made up the material.

This clone was observed a single time. TCRdb's table, derived via immunoSEQ multiplex PCR, lists solely in-frame clones and lacks some. The sample includes just over 95,000 clones, approximately 80% of them seen just once. Germline assignment: CDR1 SGHTA and CDR2 FQGNSA. V shed 5 bases and J 0 bases; nucleotides not matched to a gene: 7. The CDR3 loop spans 16 amino acids. The chain is built from TRBV7-2 and TRBJ1-2; 9 nucleotides agree with TRBD1. Sequenced material: peripheral blood. This receptor was identified in a man aged 60-69 years with acute or convalescent COVID-19. The CDR3, as DNA: TGTGCCAGCAGCGCGACAGGGGGGTTCGCTAACTATGGCTACACCTTC. Protein: CASSATGGFANYGYTF.